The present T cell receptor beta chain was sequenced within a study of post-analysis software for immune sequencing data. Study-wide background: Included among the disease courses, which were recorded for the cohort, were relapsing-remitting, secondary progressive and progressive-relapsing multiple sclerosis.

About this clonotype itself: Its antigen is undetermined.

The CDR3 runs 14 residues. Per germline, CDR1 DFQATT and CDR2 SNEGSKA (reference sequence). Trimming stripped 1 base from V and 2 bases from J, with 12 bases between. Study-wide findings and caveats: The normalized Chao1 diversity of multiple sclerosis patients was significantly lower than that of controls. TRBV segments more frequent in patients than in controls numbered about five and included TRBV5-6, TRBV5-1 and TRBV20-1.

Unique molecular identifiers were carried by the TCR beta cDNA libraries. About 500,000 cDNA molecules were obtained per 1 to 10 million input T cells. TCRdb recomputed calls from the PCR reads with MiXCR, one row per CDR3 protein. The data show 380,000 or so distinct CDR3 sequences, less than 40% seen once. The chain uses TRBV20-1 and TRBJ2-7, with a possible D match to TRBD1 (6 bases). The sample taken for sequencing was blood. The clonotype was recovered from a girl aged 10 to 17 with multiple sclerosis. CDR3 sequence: CSARGQQGTYEQYF. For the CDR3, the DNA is TGCAGTGCTAGAGGGCAACAGGGTACCTACGAGCAGTACTTC.